This T cell receptor (beta chain) was obtained from a study of T cells after yellow fever vaccination. V was clipped by 6 bases and J by 6 bases; unmatched bases: 5. Germline lookup yields CDR1 SQVTM and CDR2 ANQGSEA. The CDR3 is 13 amino acids. Study-level findings and limits: A weaker secondary response peaked on day 5, the primary on day 15. Clonotypes shared by both compartments, CD4 and CD8, made up a small share.

This clonotype was counted a few times. The antigen is not known. As TCR cDNA was made by 5'RACE template switching, a universal primer site and UMIs were added. One entry per CDR3 protein results from TCRdb running MiXCR on the 5' RACE reads. This sample yields about 340,000 distinct CDR3 sequences, of which about 4% are seen a single time; about 24% belongs to the top ten. Sequencing used PBMCs, obtained 5 days after the yellow fever booster vaccination. This clonotype was sampled from a man aged 18 to 35 who received the YFV17D yellow fever vaccine. The chain recombines TRBV29-1 with TRBJ1-5; TRBD1 aligns across 10 bases. This CDR3 is CSVQTGGGQPQHF. The DNA for the CDR3 is TGCAGCGTACAGACAGGGGGCGGTCAGCCCCAGCATTTT.